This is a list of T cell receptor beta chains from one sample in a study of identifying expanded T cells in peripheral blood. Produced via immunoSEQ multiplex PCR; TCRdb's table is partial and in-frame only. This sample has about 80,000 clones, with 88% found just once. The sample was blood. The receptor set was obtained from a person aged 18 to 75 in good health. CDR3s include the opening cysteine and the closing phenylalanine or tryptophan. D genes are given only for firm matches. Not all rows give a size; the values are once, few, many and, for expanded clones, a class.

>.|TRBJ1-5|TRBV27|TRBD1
TGTGCCAGCAGCCCCAGGGGGCAGGCTTGGCAGCCCCAGCATTTT
CASSPRGQAWQPQHF
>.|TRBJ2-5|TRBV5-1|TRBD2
TGCGCCAGCAGCGGCCCTTCAGCGGGGGAGACCCAGTACTTC
CASSGPSAGETQYF
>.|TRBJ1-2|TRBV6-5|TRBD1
TGTGCCAGCAGTGTCAGGGGGGGCCCTAACTATGGCTACACCTTC
CASSVRGGPNYGYTF
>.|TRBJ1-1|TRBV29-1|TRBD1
TGCAGCGTTGATAGACGACAGGGCGGTCGGGCTTTCTTT
CSVDRRQGGRAFF
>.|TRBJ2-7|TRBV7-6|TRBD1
TGTGCCAGCAGCTTAACCGGGACAGGGTTGTACGAGCAGTACTTC
CASSLTGTGLYEQYF
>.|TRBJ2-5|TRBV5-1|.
TGCGCCAGCAGCTTGGCGGCAGGCCAAGAGACCCAGTACTTC
CASSLAAGQETQYF
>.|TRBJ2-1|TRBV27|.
TGTGCCAGCAGTTCGATTGGACGGTGGGGCTCCTACAATGAGCAGTTCTTC
CASSSIGRWGSYNEQFF
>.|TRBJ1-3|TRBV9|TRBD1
TGTGCCAGCAGCGTAGCCGTACAGGGGGCGTCTGGAAACACCATATATTTT
CASSVAVQGASGNTIYF
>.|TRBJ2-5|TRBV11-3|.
TGTGCCAGCAGCCCCCCCTCATCAGAGACCCAGTACTTC
CASSPPSSETQYF
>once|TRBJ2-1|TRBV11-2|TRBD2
TGTGCCACCCCCACCCGGTTAGCGGGGGGTTGGAATGAGCAGTTCTTC
CATPTRLAGGWNEQFF
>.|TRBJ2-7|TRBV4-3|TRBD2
TGCGCCAGCAGCTCGGGGGGCGAGCAGTACTTC
CASSSGGEQYF
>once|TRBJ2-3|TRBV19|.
TGTGCCAGTAAGGAGGGGTTGACTTACACAGATACGCAGTATTTT
CASKEGLTYTDTQYF
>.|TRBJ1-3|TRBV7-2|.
TGTGCCAGCAGCTTAGCTGGGGTTGGTGGAAACACCATATATTTT
CASSLAGVGGNTIYF
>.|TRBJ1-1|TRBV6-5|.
TGTGCCAGCAGTTACTCGGGGGCGAACACTGAAGCTTTCTTT
CASSYSGANTEAFF
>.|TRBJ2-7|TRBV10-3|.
TGTGCCATCGGTCTGGCAAGCTCCTACGAGCAGTACTTC
CAIGLASSYEQYF
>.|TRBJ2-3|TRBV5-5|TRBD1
TGTGCCAGCAGCTTGGGCCCCGGACAGGGGACGCAGTATTTT
CASSLGPGQGTQYF
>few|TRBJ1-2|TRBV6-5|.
TGTGCCAGCAGTTACTCGGACAACTATGGCTACACCTTC
CASSYSDNYGYTF
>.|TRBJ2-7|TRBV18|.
TGTGCCAGCTCCCTTTTGGAGGGTTACGAGCAGTACTTC
CASSLLEGYEQYF
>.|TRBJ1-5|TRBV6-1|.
TGTGCCAGCAGTGATACGGATTATAGCAATCAGCCCCAGCATTTT
CASSDTDYSNQPQHF
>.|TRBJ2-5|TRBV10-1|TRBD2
TGCGCCAGCAGTGGGTCCCCCAGAGTGGCGGGGGGCCAAGAGACCCAGTACTTC
CASSGSPRVAGGQETQYF
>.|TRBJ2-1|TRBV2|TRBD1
TGTGCCAGCAGTGCGGGACAGAAGAATGAGCAGTTCTTC
CASSAGQKNEQFF
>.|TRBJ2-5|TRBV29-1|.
TGCAGCGTTGAAGGACAGTTACAAGAGACCCAGTACTTC
CSVEGQLQETQYF
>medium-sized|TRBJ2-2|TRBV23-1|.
TGCGCCAGCAGTCAATCGGAAAGGGGTACCGGGGAGCTGTTTTTT
CASSQSERGTGELFF
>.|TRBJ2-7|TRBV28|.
TGTGCCAGCAGTCAGCCCCCTGTTTACGAGCAGTACTTC
CASSQPPVYEQYF
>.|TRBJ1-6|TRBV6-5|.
TGTGCCAGCAGTTACTTGTACAGGACGAATTCACCCCTCCACTTT
CASSYLYRTNSPLHF
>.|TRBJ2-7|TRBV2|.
TGTGCCAGCAGTTTACCTCGGGACGCACGTACCTACGAGCAGTACTTC
CASSLPRDARTYEQYF
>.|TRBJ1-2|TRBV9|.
TGTGCCAGCAGCCCCCGGGGGATAAACTATGGCTACACCTTC
CASSPRGINYGYTF
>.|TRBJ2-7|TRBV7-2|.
TGTGCCAGCACCCAGGGATACGAGCAGTACTTC
CASTQGYEQYF
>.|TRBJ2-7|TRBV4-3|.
TGCGCCAGCAGCCAAGATTCCGTGAGCGTCCCCTACGAGCAGTACTTC
CASSQDSVSVPYEQYF
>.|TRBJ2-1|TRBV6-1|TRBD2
TGTGCCAGCACTCTAGCGGGACCGCCCAATGAGCAGTTCTTC
CASTLAGPPNEQFF
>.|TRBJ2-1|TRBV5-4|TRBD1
TGTGCCAGCAGCCCTCAGAGGGGCAGGGGGCCTGGCAATGAGCAGTTCTTC
CASSPQRGRGPGNEQFF
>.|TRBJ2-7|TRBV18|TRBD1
TGTGCCAGCTCAGGGGACCCCGGGACAGTAGCCAAGAAGTACTTC
CASSGDPGTVAKKYF
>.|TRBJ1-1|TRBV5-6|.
TGTGCCAGCAGCCCTGGGGTTACGGTTGACACTGAAGCTTTCTTT
CASSPGVTVDTEAFF
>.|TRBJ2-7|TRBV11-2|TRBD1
TGTGCCAGCAGATTGGACAGGGACTACGAGCAGTACTTC
CASRLDRDYEQYF
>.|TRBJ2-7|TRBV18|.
TGTGCCAGCTCACCGATAGGGACGGCTAACTACGAGCAGTACTTC
CASSPIGTANYEQYF
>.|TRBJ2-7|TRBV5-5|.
TGTGCCAGCAGCCCATGGACAAGCGGAGGCGAGCAGTACTTC
CASSPWTSGGEQYF
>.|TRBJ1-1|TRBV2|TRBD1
TGTGCCAGTTTGACAGGGGGCCCTTCTGAAGCTTTCTTT
CASLTGGPSEAFF
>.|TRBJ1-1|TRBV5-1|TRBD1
TGCGCCAGCAGCTATCCGGACAGGATGAACACTGAAGCTTTCTTT
CASSYPDRMNTEAFF
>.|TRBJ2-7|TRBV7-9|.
TGTGCCAGCAGCTCCACCGGGACAACTTTCTACGAGCAGTACTTC
CASSSTGTTFYEQYF
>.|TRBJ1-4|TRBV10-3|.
TGTGCCATTATGAAGGGGGGAACTAATGAAAAACTGTTTTTT
CAIMKGGTNEKLFF
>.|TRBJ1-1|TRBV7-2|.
TGTGCCAGCAGCCCTTGGTGGGGGACCAACACTGAAGCTTTCTTT
CASSPWWGTNTEAFF
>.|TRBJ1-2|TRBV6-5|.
TGTGCCAGCAGTTACTCTATCCTTAGGGGCTACACCTTC
CASSYSILRGYTF
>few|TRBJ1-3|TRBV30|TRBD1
TGTGCCGGAGACAGGGGGTCTGGAAACACCATATATTTT
CAGDRGSGNTIYF
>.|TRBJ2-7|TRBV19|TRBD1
TGTGCCACCTCAAACCGGGACAGGAGATTCGAGCAGTACTTC
CATSNRDRRFEQYF
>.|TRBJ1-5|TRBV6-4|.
TGTGCCAGCACCCCTAGGCCCCAGCATTTT
CASTPRPQHF
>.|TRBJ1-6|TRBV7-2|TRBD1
TGTGCCAGCAGCTTAGTCCAGGGGGCTGACTCACCCCTCCACTTT
CASSLVQGADSPLHF
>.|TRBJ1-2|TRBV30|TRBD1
TGTGCCTGGAGTTCCTCCCGACAGGGAGCTAACTATGGCTACACCTTC
CAWSSSRQGANYGYTF
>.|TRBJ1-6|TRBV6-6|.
TGTGCCAGCAGCCATAGGGAAATTGGCTCACCCCTCCACTTT
CASSHREIGSPLHF
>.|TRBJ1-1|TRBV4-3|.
TGCGCCAGCAGCCAAGGCGTTCCTGGGCGGCTGAACACTGAAGCTTTCTTT
CASSQGVPGRLNTEAFF
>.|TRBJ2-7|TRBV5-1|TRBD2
TGCGCCAGCAGCGGGGGGGATAGCTCCTACGAGCAGTACTTC
CASSGGDSSYEQYF
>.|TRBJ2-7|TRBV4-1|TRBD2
TGCGCCAGCAGCCAAGTTGATAGCGGGGGGTACGAGCAGTACTTC
CASSQVDSGGYEQYF
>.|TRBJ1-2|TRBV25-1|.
TGTGCCAGCAAAGGGGCCTTTCCTAACTATGGCTACACCTTC
CASKGAFPNYGYTF